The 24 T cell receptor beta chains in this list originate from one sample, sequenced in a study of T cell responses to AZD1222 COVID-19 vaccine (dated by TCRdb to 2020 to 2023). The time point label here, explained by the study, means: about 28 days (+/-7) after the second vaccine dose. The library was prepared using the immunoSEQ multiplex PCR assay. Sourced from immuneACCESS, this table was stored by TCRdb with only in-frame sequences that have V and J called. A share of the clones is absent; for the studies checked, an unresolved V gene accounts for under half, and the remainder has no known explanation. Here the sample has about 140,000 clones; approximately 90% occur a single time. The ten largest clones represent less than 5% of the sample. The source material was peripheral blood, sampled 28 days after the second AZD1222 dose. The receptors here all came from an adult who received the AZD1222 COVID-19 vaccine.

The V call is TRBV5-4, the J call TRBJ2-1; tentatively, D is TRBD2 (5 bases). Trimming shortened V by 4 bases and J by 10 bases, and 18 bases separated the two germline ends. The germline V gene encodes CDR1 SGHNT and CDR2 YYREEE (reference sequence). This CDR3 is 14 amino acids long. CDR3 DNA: TGTGCCAGCAGCGCAGAGGGAATTCTACGGGAGCAGTTCTTC. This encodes CASSAEGILREQFF.

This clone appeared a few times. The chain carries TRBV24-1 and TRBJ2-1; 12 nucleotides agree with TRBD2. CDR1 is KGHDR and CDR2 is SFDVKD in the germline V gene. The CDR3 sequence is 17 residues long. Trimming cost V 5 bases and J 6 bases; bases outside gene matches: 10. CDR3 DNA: TGTGCCACCAGTGTCTTTTCTTCTAGCGGGAGGGCCAATGAGCAGTTCTTC. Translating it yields CATSVFSSSGRANEQFF.

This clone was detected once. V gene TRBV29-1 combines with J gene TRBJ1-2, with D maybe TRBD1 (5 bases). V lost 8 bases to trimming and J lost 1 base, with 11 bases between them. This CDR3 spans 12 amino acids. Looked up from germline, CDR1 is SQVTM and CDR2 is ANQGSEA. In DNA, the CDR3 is TGCAGCTCTCAGACAGTTAACTATGGCTACACCTTC. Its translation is CSSQTVNYGYTF. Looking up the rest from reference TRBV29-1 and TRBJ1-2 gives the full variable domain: SAVISQKPSRDICQRGTSLTIQCQVDSQVTMMFWYRQQPGQSLTLIATANQGSEATYESGFVIDKFPISRPNLTFSTLTVSNMSPEDSSIYLCSSQTVNYGYTFGSGTRLTVV.

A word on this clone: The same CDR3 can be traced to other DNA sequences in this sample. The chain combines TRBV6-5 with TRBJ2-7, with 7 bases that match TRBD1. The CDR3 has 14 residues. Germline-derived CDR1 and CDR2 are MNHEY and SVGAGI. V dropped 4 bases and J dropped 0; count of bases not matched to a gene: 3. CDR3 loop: CASSWTGSSYEQYF. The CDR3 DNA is TGTGCCAGCAGTTGGACAGGAAGCTCCTACGAGCAGTACTTC.

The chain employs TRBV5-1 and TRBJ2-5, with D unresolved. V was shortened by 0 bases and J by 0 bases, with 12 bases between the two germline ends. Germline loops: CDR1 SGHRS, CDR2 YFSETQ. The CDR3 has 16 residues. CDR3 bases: TGCGCCAGCAGCTTGGATGTCAACCCCCACCAAGAGACCCAGTACTTC. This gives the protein CASSLDVNPHQETQYF.

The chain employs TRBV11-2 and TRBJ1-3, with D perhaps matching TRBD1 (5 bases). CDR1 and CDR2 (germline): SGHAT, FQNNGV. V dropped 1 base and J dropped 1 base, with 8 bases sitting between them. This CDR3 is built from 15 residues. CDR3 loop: CASSLVDTSGNTIYF. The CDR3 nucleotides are TGTGCCAGCAGCTTAGTGGACACTTCTGGAAACACCATATATTTT. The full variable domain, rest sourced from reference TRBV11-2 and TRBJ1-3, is EAGVAQSPRYKIIEKRQSVAFWCNPISGHATLYWYQQILGQGPKLLIQFQNNGVVDDSQLPKDRFSAERLKGVDSTLKIQPAKLEDSAVYLCASSLVDTSGNTIYFGEGSWLTVV.

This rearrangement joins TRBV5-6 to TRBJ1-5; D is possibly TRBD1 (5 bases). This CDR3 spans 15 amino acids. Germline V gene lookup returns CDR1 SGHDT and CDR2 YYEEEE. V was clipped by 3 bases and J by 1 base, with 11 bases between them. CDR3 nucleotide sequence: TGTGCCAGCAGCTCCAGGGACCGAAGCAATCAGCCCCAGCATTTT. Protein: CASSSRDRSNQPQHF.

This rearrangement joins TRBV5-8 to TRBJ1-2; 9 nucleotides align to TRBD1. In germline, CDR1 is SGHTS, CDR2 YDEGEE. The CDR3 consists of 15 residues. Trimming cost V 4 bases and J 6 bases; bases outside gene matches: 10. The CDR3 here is CASSRKGQGPDGYTF. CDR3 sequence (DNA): TGTGCCAGCAGCCGCAAGGGACAGGGACCGGATGGCTACACCTTC.

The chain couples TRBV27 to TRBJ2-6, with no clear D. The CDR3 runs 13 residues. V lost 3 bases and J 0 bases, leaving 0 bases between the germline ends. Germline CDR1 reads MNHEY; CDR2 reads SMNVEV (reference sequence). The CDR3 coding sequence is TGTGCCAGCAGTTTCTCTGGGGCCAACGTCCTGACTTTC. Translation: CASSFSGANVLTF.

This CDR3 reads CASSVEDRPNTEAFF. The CDR3 region has the DNA TGTGCCAGCAGCGTAGAGGACAGACCGAACACTGAAGCTTTCTTT. The chain joins TRBV9 to TRBJ1-1; D perhaps matches TRBD1 (6 bases). This CDR3 spans 15 amino acids. Deletions cut 0 bases from V and 1 base from J, with 10 bases between. CDR1 and CDR2 from the germline V gene are SGDLS and YYNGEE.

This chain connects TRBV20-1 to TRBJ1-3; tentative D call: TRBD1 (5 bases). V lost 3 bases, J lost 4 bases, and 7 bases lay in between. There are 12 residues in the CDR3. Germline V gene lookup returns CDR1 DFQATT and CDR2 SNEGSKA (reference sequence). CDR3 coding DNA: TGCAGTGCTAGTGCAGGGGGAAACACCATATATTTT. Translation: CSASAGGNTIYF.

CDR3 residues: CASSAGRIKGQPQHF. The CDR3, as DNA: TGTGCCAGCAGTGCGGGGAGGATCAAGGGTCAGCCCCAGCATTTT. The gene calls are TRBV9 and TRBJ1-5; the D is unclear. The CDR3 runs 15 residues. Germline assignment: CDR1 SGDLS and CDR2 YYNGEE. Trimming took off 5 bases at V and 6 bases at J, with 18 bases between the two ends.

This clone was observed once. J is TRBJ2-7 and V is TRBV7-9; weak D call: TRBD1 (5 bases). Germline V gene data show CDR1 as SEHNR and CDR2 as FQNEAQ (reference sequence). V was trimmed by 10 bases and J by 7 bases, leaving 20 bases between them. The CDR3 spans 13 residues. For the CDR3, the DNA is TGTGCCATCCAGGGTTTCGATACGTGGGAGCAGTACTTC. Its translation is CAIQGFDTWEQYF.

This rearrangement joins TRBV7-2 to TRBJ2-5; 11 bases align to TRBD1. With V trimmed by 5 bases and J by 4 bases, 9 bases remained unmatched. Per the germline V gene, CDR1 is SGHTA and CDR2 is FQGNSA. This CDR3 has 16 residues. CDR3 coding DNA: TGTGCCAGCAGCCGCTCGGGGACAGGGGGACGAGAGACCCAGTACTTC. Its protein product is CASSRSGTGGRETQYF.

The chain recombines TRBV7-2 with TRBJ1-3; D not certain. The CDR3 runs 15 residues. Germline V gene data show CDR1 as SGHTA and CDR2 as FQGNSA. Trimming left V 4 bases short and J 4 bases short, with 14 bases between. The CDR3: CASSSELGSGNTIYF. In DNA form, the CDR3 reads TGTGCCAGCAGCTCCGAGTTGGGTTCCGGAAACACCATATATTTT. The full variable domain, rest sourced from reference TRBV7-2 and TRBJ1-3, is GAGVSQSPSNKVTEKGKDVELRCDPISGHTALYWYRQSLGQGLEFLIYFQGNSAPDKSGLPSDRFSAERTGGSVSTLTIQRTQQEDSAVYLCASSSELGSGNTIYFGEGSWLTVV.

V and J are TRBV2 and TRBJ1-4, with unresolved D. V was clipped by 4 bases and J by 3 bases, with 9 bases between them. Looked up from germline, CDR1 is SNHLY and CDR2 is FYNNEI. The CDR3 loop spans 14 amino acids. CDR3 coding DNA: TGTGCCAGCAGTGTCGGAGGGCCTAATGAAAAACTGTTTTTT. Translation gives CASSVGGPNEKLFF.

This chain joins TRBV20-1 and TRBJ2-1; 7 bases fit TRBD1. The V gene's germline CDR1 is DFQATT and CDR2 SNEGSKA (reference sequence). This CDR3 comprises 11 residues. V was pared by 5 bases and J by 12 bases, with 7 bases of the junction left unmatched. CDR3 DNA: TGCAGTGCTCCCGGACAGGCGCGGCAGTTCTTC. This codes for CSAPGQARQFF.

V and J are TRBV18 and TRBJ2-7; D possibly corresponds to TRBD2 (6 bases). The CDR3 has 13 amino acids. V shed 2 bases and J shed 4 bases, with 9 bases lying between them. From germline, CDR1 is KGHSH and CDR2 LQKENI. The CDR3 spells CASSPGRGYEQYF. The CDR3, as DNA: TGTGCCAGCTCACCAGGTCGGGGGTACGAGCAGTACTTC.

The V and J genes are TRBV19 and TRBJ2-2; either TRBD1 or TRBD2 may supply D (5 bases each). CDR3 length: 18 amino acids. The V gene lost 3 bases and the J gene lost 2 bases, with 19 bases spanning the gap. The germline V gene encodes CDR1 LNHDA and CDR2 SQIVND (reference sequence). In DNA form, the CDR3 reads TGTGCCAGTAGTATGCAGGGAAGGAAGGACTTCAACACCGGGGAGCTGTTTTTT. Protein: CASSMQGRKDFNTGELFF.

The CDR3 loop is CASSSGPNTEAFF. The CDR3, as DNA: TGTGCCAGCAGTTCGGGACCGAACACTGAAGCTTTCTTT. V gene TRBV6-5 combines with J gene TRBJ1-1; the D gene is possibly TRBD1 (5 bases). Germline CDR1 reads MNHEY; CDR2 reads SVGAGI. The CDR3 contains 13 residues. With 4 bases removed from V and 1 base from J, the gap between germline ends came to 7 bases.

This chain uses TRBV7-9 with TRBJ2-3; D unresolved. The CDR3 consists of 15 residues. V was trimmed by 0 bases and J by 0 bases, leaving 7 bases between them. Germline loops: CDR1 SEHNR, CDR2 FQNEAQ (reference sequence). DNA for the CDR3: TGTGCCAGCAGCTTAGCGCATGGGAGCACAGATACGCAGTATTTT. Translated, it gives CASSLAHGSTDTQYF.

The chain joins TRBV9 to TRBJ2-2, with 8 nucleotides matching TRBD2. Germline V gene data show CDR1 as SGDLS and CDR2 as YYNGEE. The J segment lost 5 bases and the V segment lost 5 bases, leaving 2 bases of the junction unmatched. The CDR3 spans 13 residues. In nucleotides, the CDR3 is TGTGCCAGCAGTTTAGCGGGAACCGGGGAGCTGTTTTTT. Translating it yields CASSLAGTGELFF.

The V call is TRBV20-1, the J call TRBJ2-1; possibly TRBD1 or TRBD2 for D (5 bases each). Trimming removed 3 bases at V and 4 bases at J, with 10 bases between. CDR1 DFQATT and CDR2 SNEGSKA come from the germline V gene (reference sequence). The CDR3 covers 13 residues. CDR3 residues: CSASRGDYNEQFF. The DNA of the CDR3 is TGCAGTGCTAGTAGGGGAGATTACAATGAGCAGTTCTTC.

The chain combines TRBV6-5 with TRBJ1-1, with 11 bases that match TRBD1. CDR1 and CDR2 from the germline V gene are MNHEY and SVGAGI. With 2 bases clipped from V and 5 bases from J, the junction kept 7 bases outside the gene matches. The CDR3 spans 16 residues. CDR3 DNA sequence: TGTGCCAGCAGTTACCCCCGGACAGGGGGCCTGACTGAAGCTTTCTTT. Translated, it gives CASSYPRTGGLTEAFF.